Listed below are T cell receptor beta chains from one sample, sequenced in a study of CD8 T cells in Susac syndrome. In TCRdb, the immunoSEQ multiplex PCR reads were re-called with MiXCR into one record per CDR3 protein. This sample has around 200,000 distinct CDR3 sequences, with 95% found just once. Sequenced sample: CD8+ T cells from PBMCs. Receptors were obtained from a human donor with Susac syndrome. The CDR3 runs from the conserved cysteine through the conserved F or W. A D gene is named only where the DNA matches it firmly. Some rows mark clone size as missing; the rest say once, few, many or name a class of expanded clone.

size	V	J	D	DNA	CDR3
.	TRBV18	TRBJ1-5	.	TGTGCCAGCTCACACGACCAGGGGCACTATAGCAATCAGCCCCAGCATTTT	CASSHDQGHYSNQPQHF
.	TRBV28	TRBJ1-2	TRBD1	TGTGCCAGCAGCCAGGGACAGGGGCCTTCATATGGCTACACCTTC	CASSQGQGPSYGYTF
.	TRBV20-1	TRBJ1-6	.	TGCAGTGCTAGTCGGGCGACAGAGAATTCACCCCTCCACTTT	CSASRATENSPLHF
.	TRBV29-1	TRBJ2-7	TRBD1	TGCAGCGTTGAACTTGCCAGGGGGCCCTACGAGCAGTACTTC	CSVELARGPYEQYF
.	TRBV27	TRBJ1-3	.	TGTGCCAGCAGTTTGGGCAGGGGCTTGGAAAACACCATATATTTT	CASSLGRGLENTIYF
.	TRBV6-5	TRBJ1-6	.	TGTGCCAGCAGTACAATGAATTCACCCCTCCACTTT	CASSTMNSPLHF
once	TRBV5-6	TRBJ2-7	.	TGTGCCAGCAGCTTGGTTGAGGGTTCCTACGAGCAGTACTTC	CASSLVEGSYEQYF
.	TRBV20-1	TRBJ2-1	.	TGCAGTCAGGGGGGAGGAGTAAAAGAGCAGTTCTTC	CSQGGGVKEQFF
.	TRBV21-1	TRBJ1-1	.	TGTGCCAGCAGCAACACGGGACGGGGGAACACTGAAGCTTTCTTT	CASSNTGRGNTEAFF
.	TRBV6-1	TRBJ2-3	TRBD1	TGTGCCAGTACACCGCTCAAGACAGGGAGCACAGATACGCAGTATTTT	CASTPLKTGSTDTQYF
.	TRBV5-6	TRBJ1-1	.	TGTGCCAGCAGCATAAGGGGGGATGAAGCTTTCTTT	CASSIRGDEAFF
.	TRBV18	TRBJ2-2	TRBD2	TGTGCCAGCTCACCTTTGGCTAGCGGGAACACGTACACCGGGGAGCTGTTTTTT	CASSPLASGNTYTGELFF